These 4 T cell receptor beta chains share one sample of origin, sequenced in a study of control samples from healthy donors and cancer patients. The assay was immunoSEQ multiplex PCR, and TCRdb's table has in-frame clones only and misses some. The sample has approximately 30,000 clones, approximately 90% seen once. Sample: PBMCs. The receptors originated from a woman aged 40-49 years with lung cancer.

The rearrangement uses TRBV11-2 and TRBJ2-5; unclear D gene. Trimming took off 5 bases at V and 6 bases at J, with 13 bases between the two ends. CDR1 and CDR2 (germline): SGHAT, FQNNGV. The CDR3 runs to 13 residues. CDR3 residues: CASSGRLLQTQYF. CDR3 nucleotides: TGTGCCAGCAGCGGACGCCTACTTCAGACCCAGTACTTC. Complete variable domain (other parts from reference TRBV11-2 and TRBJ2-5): EAGVAQSPRYKIIEKRQSVAFWCNPISGHATLYWYQQILGQGPKLLIQFQNNGVVDDSQLPKDRFSAERLKGVDSTLKIQPAKLEDSAVYLCASSGRLLQTQYFGPGTRLLVL.

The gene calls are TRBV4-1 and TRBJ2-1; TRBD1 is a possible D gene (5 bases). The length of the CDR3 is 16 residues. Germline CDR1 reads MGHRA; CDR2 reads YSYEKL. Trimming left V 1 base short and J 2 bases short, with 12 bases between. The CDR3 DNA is TGCGCCAGCAGCCAAGTTTTAGGGGATACCTACAATGAGCAGTTCTTC. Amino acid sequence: CASSQVLGDTYNEQFF.

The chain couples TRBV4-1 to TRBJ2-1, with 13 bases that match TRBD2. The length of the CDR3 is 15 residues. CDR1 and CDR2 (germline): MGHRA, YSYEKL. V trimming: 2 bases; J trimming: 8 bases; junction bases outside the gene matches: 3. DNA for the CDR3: TGCGCCAGCAGCCAACAACTAGCGGGGGGGGATGAGCAGTTCTTC. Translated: CASSQQLAGGDEQFF.

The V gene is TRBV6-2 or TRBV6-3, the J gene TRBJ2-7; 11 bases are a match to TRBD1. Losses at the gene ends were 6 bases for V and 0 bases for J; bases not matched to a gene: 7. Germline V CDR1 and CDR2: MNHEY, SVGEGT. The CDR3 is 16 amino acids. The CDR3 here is CASSRTGTGGSYEQYF. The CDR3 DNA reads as TGTGCCAGCAGCCGAACGGGGACAGGGGGCTCCTACGAGCAGTACTTC.